The T cell receptor (beta chain) described here comes from a study of tumor-infiltrating lymphocytes in primary liver carcinoma. Study-level background: T1-T3 N0M0 was the stage of the tumors, which were roughly 4.2 to 10 cm across.

Notes on the study in general: Between tumor regions, pairs overlapped more than tumor-adjacent and tumor-blood pairs did. There was no comparison of CD4+ and CD8+ repertoires, as samples were bulk unsorted.

They got blood RNA out of unsorted whole blood and also pulled out germline DNA. Patients carried chronic HBV infection without prior treatment. On this clonotype itself: Antigen unknown. Compared with germline, one end of the junction differs, possibly owing to a read error.

Reverse transcription of roughly 470 ng total RNA with a constant-region primer produced TCR beta cDNA. Construction of TCR beta libraries relied on three successive nested multiplex PCR rounds employing slightly modified ARM-PCR. From the multiplex PCR reads, TCRdb called clonotypes with MiXCR, one entry per CDR3 protein. Of hundreds of thousands of distinct CDR3 sequences detected, approximately 58% appear once; the ten largest clones hold over 15%. The sequence was collected from a woman aged 25-40 years with primary liver carcinoma and hepatitis B virus infection. Sequencing was done on a sample of peripheral blood.

CDR3 region: CSVEVSRPTDTRYF. CDR3 nucleotides: TGCAGTGTTGAAGTATCGCGTCCCACAGATACGCGGTATTTT. V gene TRBV29-1 combines with J gene TRBJ2-3; D is uncertain. The CDR3 runs to 14 residues. Germline V lookup: CDR1 SQVTM, CDR2 ANQGSEA.